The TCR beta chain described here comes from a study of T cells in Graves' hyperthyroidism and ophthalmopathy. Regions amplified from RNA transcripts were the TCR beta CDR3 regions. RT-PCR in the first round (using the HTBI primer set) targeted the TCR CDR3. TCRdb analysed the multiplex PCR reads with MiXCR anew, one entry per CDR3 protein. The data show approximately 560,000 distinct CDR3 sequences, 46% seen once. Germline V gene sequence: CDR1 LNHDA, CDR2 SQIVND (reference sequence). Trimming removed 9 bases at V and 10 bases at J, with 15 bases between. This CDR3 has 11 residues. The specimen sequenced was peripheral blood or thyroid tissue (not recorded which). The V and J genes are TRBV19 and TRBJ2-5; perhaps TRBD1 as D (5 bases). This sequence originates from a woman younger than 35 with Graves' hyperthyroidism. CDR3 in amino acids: CASTDSQDQYF. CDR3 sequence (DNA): TGTGCCAGCACCGACTCACAGGACCAGTACTTC.